This TCR beta chain emerged from a study of shared clonotypes between healthy human individuals. Notes on the study in general: Naive CD4 clonotypes overlapped across a few donors at approximately 5.3%.

V gave up 10 bases and J gave up 5 bases; unmatched junction bases: 13. From germline, CDR1 is ENHRY and CDR2 SYGVKD. The CDR3 runs 14 residues. About this clone itself: Antigen unknown. A much larger clone differs by one base, so this may be a read error. Other DNA sequences within the sample encode an identical CDR3.

Several immunoSEQ plates held equal portions of the genomic DNA taken from each subset. Produced via immunoSEQ multiplex PCR; TCRdb's table is partial and in-frame only. This sample carries about 980,000 clones, 76% of them seen once, and the ten largest clones take approximately 1.5%. V usage is TRBV10-3 and J usage is TRBJ2-5; 7 positions agree with TRBD2. The TCR sequence derives from a man younger than 35 in good health. Sample: memory CD4+ T cells sorted from blood. Subset described: CD45RA-negative fraction. CDR3 coding DNA: TGTGCCACCACCTCGGGGAGGGCCAAGGAGACCCAGTACTTC. Protein product: CATTSGRAKETQYF.